This TCR beta chain was obtained from a study of cytomegalovirus exposure and HLA in healthy donors. Whole-study findings and limits: In vitro testing confirmed a few CMV-associated chains as specific for CMV antigens.

Germline values: CDR1 SGHRS, CDR2 YFSETQ. The CDR3 consists of 17 residues. Between the trimmed V and J ends, which lost 3 bases and 1 base, there was a span of 19 bases. As to this clone: Its target is not known.

Use of 60 Vbeta and 13 Jbeta primers characterized the PCR. Some clones are missing from TCRdb's copy, which holds only in-frame ones; the method was immunoSEQ multiplex PCR. The data show approximately 160,000 clones, with approximately 70% seen just once and about 4.7% held by the top ten. The genes are TRBV5-1 and TRBJ1-1; no reliable D call. The TCR was taken from a man aged 18 to 35 in good health and CMV-seropositive. The sample comprised PBMCs. The CDR3 region is CASSSSLRWAANTEAFF. The CDR3 DNA sequence: TGCGCCAGCAGCTCGTCCCTTAGGTGGGCAGCGAACACTGAAGCTTTCTTT.